The T cell receptor (beta chain) under discussion was sequenced for a study of T-cell reconstitution after alpha-beta-depleted transplantation in children. Looked up from germline, CDR1 is DFQATT and CDR2 is SNEGSKA (reference sequence). This CDR3 contains 14 residues. V lost 4 bases, J lost 2 bases, and 14 bases lay in between. This clonotype turned up a few times. The TCRbeta library incorporated unique molecular identifiers. TCRdb used MiXCR to reprocess the PCR reads, holding one entry per CDR3 protein. The table shows around 600,000 distinct CDR3 sequences, with about 21% occurring only once. This material consisted of PBMCs, mostly from graft donor cells, taken 360 days after TCRalphabeta/CD19-depleted stem cell transplant. The TCR sequence derives from a boy less than two years old who had a stem cell transplant for acute myeloid leukemia, so the T cells may come from the graft donor. This sequence joins TRBV20-1 and TRBJ1-2; D not certain. The CDR3 here is CSAKMIQGNYGYTF. Written as DNA, the CDR3 is TGCAGTGCTAAAATGATCCAAGGAAACTATGGCTACACCTTC.